These 20 T cell receptor beta chains came from one sample sequenced in a study of T cells in Graves' hyperthyroidism and ophthalmopathy (dated by TCRdb to about 2019). Library construction relied on multiplex PCR. Instrument on record: Illumina HiSeq 2000. TCR beta CDR3 regions were amplified from RNA transcripts. The first round of RT-PCR for the TCR CDR3 was performed with the HTBI primer set and the Qiagen OneStep RT-PCR kit. The raw public reads went through TCRdb reprocessing: fastp at Q25, MiXCR clone calling, in-frame beta chains kept. Every CDR3 protein is listed once, alongside the most common genes and DNA of its rows. Across this sample there are more than 500,000 distinct CDR3 sequences, with roughly 15% seen only once. The ten largest account for about 3.9% of the sample. The sequencing input was blood. All receptors derive from a woman between 40 and 50 years old with Graves' ophthalmopathy.

At least ten counts were recorded for this clonotype. This sequence joins TRBV10-3 and TRBJ2-5; 8 bases match TRBD1. Looked up from germline, CDR1 is ENHRY and CDR2 is SYGVKD. With 5 bases clipped from V and 5 bases from J, the junction kept 4 bases outside the gene matches. This CDR3 region has 13 residues. CDR3 sequence reads: CAISSGGDETQYF. CDR3 coding DNA: TGTGCCATCAGTTCAGGGGGCGACGAGACCCAGTACTTC.

This clonotype was counted many times. A much larger clonotype is one base distant, so this may be a read error. The CDR3 sequence: CASTLAYEQYF. The CDR3 DNA sequence: TGTGCCAGCACACTGGCCTACGAGCAGTACTTC. This chain joins TRBV28 and TRBJ2-7; D unclear. CDR1 MDHEN and CDR2 SYDVKM come from the germline V gene. CDR3 size: 11 residues. The ends were cut back, 7 bases at V and 2 bases at J, with 6 bases in the middle.

This clonotype was detected many times. The V gene is TRBV28, the J gene TRBJ1-2, with 11 bases lining up with TRBD1. The V gene end was trimmed by 7 bases and the J gene end by 2 bases; junction bases not matched to a gene: 12. The CDR3 is made up of 17 amino acids. The V gene's germline CDR1 is MDHEN and CDR2 SYDVKM. CDR3 DNA: TGTGCCAGCACCTCGCCCGGGACAGGGGGAGGGAACTATGGCTACACCTTC. Amino acid sequence: CASTSPGTGGGNYGYTF.

The sample holds many counts of this clonotype. This rearrangement joins TRBV7-8 to TRBJ1-5; D may be TRBD1 (6 bases). The CDR3 is 14 residues long. V was clipped by 0 bases and J by 6 bases, with 9 bases between them. Germline CDR1 is SGHVS and CDR2 is FQNEAQ. CDR3 loop: CASSLADSSQPQHF. CDR3 DNA: TGTGCCAGCAGCTTAGCGGACAGTAGTCAGCCCCAGCATTTT.

The chain carries TRBV5-1 and TRBJ2-7; D possibly corresponds to TRBD2 (6 bases). There are 14 residues in the CDR3. V was trimmed by 3 bases and J by 6 bases, leaving 16 bases between them. Per the germline V gene, CDR1 is SGHRS and CDR2 is YFSETQ. The CDR3 spells CASSSGGLFREQYF. The CDR3 DNA follows: TGCGCCAGCAGCTCCGGGGGTCTTTTCCGCGAGCAGTACTTC.

This clonotype was seen just once. This chain uses TRBV9 with TRBJ1-3, with no clear D. Trimming removed 2 bases at V and 0 bases at J, with 9 bases between. There are 15 residues in the CDR3. Per germline, CDR1 SGDLS and CDR2 YYNGEE. The CDR3 DNA follows: TGTGCCAGCAGCGTCGGTTCGGGCTCTGGAAACACCATATATTTT. This sequence encodes CASSVGSGSGNTIYF.

A few counts support this clonotype. V gene TRBV6-2 or TRBV6-3 combines with J gene TRBJ2-7; 10 positions agree with TRBD1. Trimming cost V 2 bases and J 6 bases; bases outside gene matches: 4. Germline assignment: CDR1 MNHEY and CDR2 SVGEGT. This CDR3 contains 14 residues. The CDR3: CASSYRGQGLEQYF. The CDR3 region has the DNA TGTGCCAGCAGTTACAGGGGACAGGGGCTCGAGCAGTACTTC.

This clonotype appeared many times. Written as DNA, the CDR3 is TGTGCCACCGGGGCCCGGGTCCTGAACACTGAAGCTTTCTTT. It translates to CATGARVLNTEAFF. The chain employs TRBV15 and TRBJ1-1; a possible D gene is TRBD1 (5 bases). The CDR3 has 14 amino acids. The germline V gene encodes CDR1 LNHNV and CDR2 YYDKDF (reference sequence). Trimming took 8 bases from V and 0 from J, leaving 13 bases between them.

The CDR3 region is CASSFFIAGESTGELFF. The CDR3 nucleotides are TGTGCCAGCAGCTTTTTTATTGCAGGAGAATCCACCGGGGAGCTGTTTTTT. The V and J genes are TRBV7-8 and TRBJ2-2; D uncertain. Trimming cost V 3 bases and J 4 bases, with 18 bases left between them. The CDR3 length is 17 residues. CDR1 and CDR2 (germline): SGHVS, FQNEAQ. Full variable domain (remainder filled in from reference TRBV7-8 and TRBJ2-2): GAGVSQSPRYKVAKRGQDVALRCDPISGHVSLFWYQQALGQGPEFLTYFQNEAQLDKSGLPSDRFFAERPEGSVSTLKIQRTQQEDSAVYLCASSFFIAGESTGELFFGEGSRLTVL.

This clonotype showed up many times. The V and J genes are TRBV7-2 and TRBJ2-7, with 7 bases fitting TRBD1. This CDR3 is built from 14 residues. Germline values: CDR1 SGHTA, CDR2 FQGNSA. Losses at the gene ends were 5 bases for V and 3 bases for J; bases not matched to a gene: 7. CDR3 sequence: CASSIPGQLYEQYF. The CDR3 DNA sequence: TGTGCCAGCAGCATTCCGGGACAGCTCTACGAGCAGTACTTC.

The sample holds many counts of this clonotype. V is TRBV2 and J is TRBJ2-7, with 7 bases matching TRBD1. J gave up 6 bases and V 4 bases, and 3 bases lay outside the gene matches. This CDR3 has 12 residues. The germline CDR1 and CDR2 sequences are SNHLY and FYNNEI. The CDR3: CASSVRGLEQYF. Written as DNA, the CDR3 is TGTGCCAGCAGTGTTAGGGGGCTCGAGCAGTACTTC.

This clonotype was observed many times. The gene calls are TRBV10-3 and TRBJ2-7; 10 nucleotides match TRBD1. The CDR3 length is 15 residues. After removal of 0 bases from V and 5 bases from J, the junction contained 4 bases not matched to a gene. Germline values: CDR1 ENHRY, CDR2 SYGVKD. Here the CDR3 DNA reads TGTGCCATCAGTGAGTCCCGGACAGGGGGAGACGAGCAGTACTTC. Translated: CAISESRTGGDEQYF.

This clonotype was counted at least ten times. The V and J genes are TRBV3-1 and TRBJ2-7; D is unresolved. The CDR3 contains 13 residues. V dropped 1 base and J dropped 3 bases, with 7 bases sitting between them. Per germline, CDR1 LGHDT and CDR2 YNNKEL (reference sequence). The CDR3 protein is CASSQGHGYEQYF. The CDR3 nucleotides are TGTGCCAGCAGCCAAGGTCACGGCTACGAGCAGTACTTC.

This clonotype was observed many times. This chain links TRBV28 with TRBJ2-7, with TRBD2 matching over 12 bases. V gave up 8 bases and J gave up 0 bases; unmatched junction bases: 11. This CDR3 comprises 17 residues. Germline V gene lookup returns CDR1 MDHEN and CDR2 SYDVKM. CDR3 nucleotide sequence: TGTGCCAGCGGACCGACTAGCGGGAGCCCAAGCTCCTACGAGCAGTACTTC. Translation gives CASGPTSGSPSSYEQYF.

The V and J genes are TRBV19 and TRBJ1-1; TRBD1 matches at 9 bases. Germline CDR1 LNHDA, CDR2 SQIVND (reference sequence). The CDR3 has 15 amino acids. The ends lost 7 bases at V and 5 bases at J; junction bases unmatched: 11. CDR3 amino acids: CASTYTTGGKTEAFF. In nucleotides, the CDR3 is TGTGCCAGTACCTATACAACAGGGGGCAAGACTGAAGCTTTCTTT. The variable domain in full, with the rest retrieved from reference TRBV19 and TRBJ1-1, is DGGITQSPKYLFRKEGQNVTLSCEQNLNHDAMYWYRQDPGQGLRLIYYSQIVNDFQKGDIAEGYSVSREKKESFPLTVTSAQKNPTAFYLCASTYTTGGKTEAFFGQGTRLTVV.

In its sample, this clonotype was seen once. The chain recombines TRBV6-5 with TRBJ1-1, with TRBD1 matching 9 bases. Germline assignment: CDR1 MNHEY and CDR2 SVGAGI. The CDR3 sequence is 17 residues long. Trimming took 2 bases from V and 3 from J; bases not matched to a gene: 10. CDR3 bases: TGTGCCAGCAGTTACGCACAGGGGGCGAAGGTTCACACTGAAGCTTTCTTT. The encoded protein is CASSYAQGAKVHTEAFF.

This chain links TRBV30 with TRBJ2-4; D may match TRBD1 or TRBD2 (5 bases each). Germline values: CDR1 GTSNPN, CDR2 SVGIG (reference sequence). The length of the CDR3 is 15 residues. Trimming cost V 5 bases and J 0 bases, with 14 bases left between them. The CDR3 spells CAWAGFGIAKNIQYF. The CDR3 region has the DNA TGTGCCTGGGCAGGGTTCGGGATAGCCAAAAACATTCAGTACTTC. The full variable domain, its missing parts supplied by reference TRBV30 and TRBJ2-4, is SQTIHQWPATLVQPVGSPLSLECTVEGTSNPNLYWYRQAAGRGLQLLFYSVGIGQISSEVPQNLSASRPQDRQFILSSKKLLLSDSGFYLCAWAGFGIAKNIQYFGAGTRLSVL.

This clonotype was counted many times. The rearrangement joins TRBV7-2 to TRBJ2-7; 9 bases agree with TRBD2. The CDR3 has 14 residues. V was clipped by 5 bases and J by 3 bases; unmatched bases: 5. Germline assignment: CDR1 SGHTA and CDR2 FQGNSA. The DNA for the CDR3 is TGTGCCAGCAGCCCTAGCGGGGTGGTCTACGAGCAGTACTTC. Translated: CASSPSGVVYEQYF. The full variable domain, with the rest looked up from reference TRBV7-2 and TRBJ2-7, is GAGVSQSPSNKVTEKGKDVELRCDPISGHTALYWYRQSLGQGLEFLIYFQGNSAPDKSGLPSDRFSAERTGGSVSTLTIQRTQQEDSAVYLCASSPSGVVYEQYFGPGTRLTVT.

This clonotype was recorded at least ten times. The V and J genes are TRBV6-5 and TRBJ1-5; D perhaps matches TRBD1 (5 bases). Trimming removed 3 bases at V and 6 bases at J, with 12 bases between. The CDR3 consists of 14 residues. Germline V CDR1 and CDR2: MNHEY, SVGAGI. The CDR3 DNA reads TGTGCCAGCAGTTATTTGTTAGGGACTCAGCCCCAGCATTTT. It codes for CASSYLLGTQPQHF.

V and J are TRBV7-9 and TRBJ2-2, with 7 bases identical to TRBD1. Germline V gives CDR1 SEHNR, CDR2 FQNEAQ (reference sequence). The ends lost 7 bases at V and 1 base at J; junction bases unmatched: 6. This CDR3 spans 15 amino acids. CDR3 coding DNA: TGTGCCAGCACCATTGACAGGGAGAACACCGGGGAGCTGTTTTTT. Translation gives CASTIDRENTGELFF. The full variable domain, in which reference TRBV7-9 and TRBJ2-2 provide the parts outside the CDR3, is DTGVSQNPRHKITKRGQNVTFRCDPISEHNRLYWYRQTLGQGPEFLTYFQNEAQLEKSRLLSDRFSAERPKGSFSTLEIQRTEQGDSAMYLCASTIDRENTGELFFGEGSRLTVL.